This paragraph reports one T cell receptor beta chain. As yet, its antigen is unknown. Trimming took 11 bases from V and 4 from J; bases not matched to a gene: 2. Germline V CDR1 and CDR2: LNHDA, SQIVND (reference sequence). This CDR3 is 14 amino acids long. The data are from a study of T cell responses to AZD1222 COVID-19 vaccine. Study overall: Analysis merged second doses at about 4 or about 12 weeks.

Clones were sequenced by immunoSEQ multiplex PCR, and TCRdb holds only the in-frame ones, with some missing. This table holds about 140,000 clones, around 90% found once. Study-level results: Targets within unmutated variant regions were reportedly found for nearly half of spike-specific TCRs. Clonal diversity may have been underestimated, and the donors were mostly white British, with more females than males. All repertoire sampling was performed exclusively after the peak T cell response.

The source was peripheral blood, collected on day 0 of AZD1222 vaccination. The sequence was obtained from an adult in good health. The rearrangement links TRBV19 to TRBJ2-2; 15 bases align to TRBD2. The CDR3 spells CAGGLAGGTGELFF. CDR3 sequence (DNA): TGTGCCGGGGGACTAGCGGGGGGCACCGGGGAGCTGTTTTTT.